This passage covers 24 T cell receptor beta chains from one sample sequenced in a study of blood T cell repertoires in COVID-19. Assay used: immunoSEQ multiplex PCR; TCRdb lists only in-frame clones, some missing. The repertoire holds roughly 180,000 clones, with roughly 81% as singletons. Sequenced input: peripheral blood. Receptors originate from a woman between 40 and 55 years old with COVID-19, enrolled during active disease.

The chain recombines TRBV7-9 with TRBJ1-3, with D uncertain. This CDR3 contains 15 residues. V lost 3 bases to trimming and J lost 4 bases, with 13 bases between them. Germline CDR1 SEHNR, CDR2 FQNEAQ (reference sequence). The CDR3 coding sequence is TGTGCCAGCAGCTTGGCGGTAGGGAGGGGAAACACCATATATTTT. Its protein is CASSLAVGRGNTIYF.

This chain links TRBV5-1 with TRBJ2-1; perhaps TRBD2 as D (5 bases). The CDR3 is made up of 14 amino acids. V was cut by 2 bases and J by 0 bases, with 6 bases left in between. Germline V CDR1 and CDR2: SGHRS, YFSETQ. In DNA form, the CDR3 reads TGCGCCAGCAGCTTCCGGGACTCCTACAATGAGCAGTTCTTC. Its translation is CASSFRDSYNEQFF.

This sequence joins TRBV6-2 or TRBV6-3 and TRBJ1-2; D uncertain. Germline CDR1 MNHEY, CDR2 SVGEGT. This CDR3 comprises 12 residues. V was pared by 3 bases and J by 4 bases, with 6 bases between. DNA of the CDR3: TGTGCCAGCAGTTATCTGTTCTATGGCTACACCTTC. It translates to CASSYLFYGYTF.

The genes are TRBV5-8 and TRBJ2-1; a weak D match, TRBD1 (6 bases). The V gene lost 4 bases and the J gene lost 6 bases, with 14 bases spanning the gap. This CDR3 spans 14 amino acids. Germline lookup yields CDR1 SGHTS and CDR2 YDEGEE. The CDR3 here is CASSAGTRGNEQFF. CDR3 DNA sequence: TGTGCCAGCAGCGCCGGGACAAGGGGCAATGAGCAGTTCTTC. Complete variable domain (other parts from reference TRBV5-8 and TRBJ2-1): EAGVTQSPTHLIKTRGQQATLRCSPISGHTSVYWYQQALGLGLQFLLWYDEGEERNRGNFPPRFSGRQFPNYSSELNVNALELEDSALYLCASSAGTRGNEQFFGPGTRLTVL.

The rearrangement joins TRBV3-1 (or the pseudogene TRBV3-2) to TRBJ1-2; D perhaps matches TRBD1 (6 bases). The CDR3 spans 14 residues. CDR1 is LGHDT, CDR2 YNNKEL, per germline (reference sequence). Trimming removed 4 bases at V and 4 bases at J, with 13 bases between. The CDR3 spells CASSPGTRGYGYTF. In DNA, the CDR3 is TGTGCCAGCAGCCCCGGGACCAGGGGCTATGGCTACACCTTC.

This sequence joins TRBV3-1 (or the pseudogene TRBV3-2) and TRBJ2-3, with D tentatively TRBD2 (6 bases). The CDR3 runs to 19 residues. V gave up 0 bases and J gave up 2 bases, with 21 bases separating them. Germline CDR1 LGHDT, CDR2 YNNKEL (reference sequence). The chain's CDR3 is CASSQDWAGLGIPTDTQYF. CDR3 coding DNA: TGTGCCAGCAGCCAAGATTGGGCGGGGTTGGGTATCCCCACAGATACGCAGTATTTT.

The chain couples TRBV6-5 to TRBJ1-2, with TRBD1 as a possible D gene (6 bases). Per germline, CDR1 MNHEY and CDR2 SVGAGI. There are 13 residues in the CDR3. Trimming removed 5 bases at V and 8 bases at J, with 15 bases between. CDR3 protein: CASSRTGNVGYTF. In DNA, the CDR3 is TGTGCCAGCAGTCGAACAGGGAATGTCGGCTACACCTTC.

The chain carries TRBV2 and TRBJ2-5; D is unresolved. Germline V gene sequence: CDR1 SNHLY, CDR2 FYNNEI. V lost 2 bases, J lost 4 bases, and 14 bases lay in between. The CDR3 totals 15 residues. The CDR3 protein is CASSETAGPSETQYF. DNA of the CDR3: TGTGCCAGCAGTGAAACAGCCGGCCCTTCAGAGACCCAGTACTTC.

In this sample, this clone turned up once. The chain's CDR3 is CASSELGGQGPGELFF. The CDR3 nucleotides are TGTGCCAGCAGCGAGCTGGGAGGACAGGGACCGGGGGAGCTGTTTTTT. J is TRBJ2-2 and V is TRBV5-6, with TRBD1 identical over 8 bases. The CDR3 loop spans 16 amino acids. Germline values: CDR1 SGHDT, CDR2 YYEEEE. After removal of 4 bases from V and 8 bases from J, the junction contained 13 bases not matched to a gene.

This clone was observed once. The V gene is TRBV18, the J gene TRBJ2-3, with 7 bases aligning to TRBD1. Unmatched junction bases numbered 11, after V lost 8 bases and J lost 0 bases. The CDR3 is 16 amino acids. From germline, CDR1 is KGHSH and CDR2 LQKENI. This CDR3 is CASQLPSTGSTDTQYF. CDR3 nucleotide sequence: TGTGCCAGCCAATTACCGTCGACAGGGAGCACAGATACGCAGTATTTT.

The V call is TRBV15, the J call TRBJ2-1; D might be TRBD1 (6 bases). Per germline, CDR1 LNHNV and CDR2 YYDKDF (reference sequence). This CDR3 comprises 14 residues. Trimming removed 6 bases at V and 8 bases at J, with 17 bases between. CDR3 DNA sequence: TGTGCCACCAGACAAAGAGGGGGATTGGATGAGCAGTTCTTC. Amino acid sequence: CATRQRGGLDEQFF.

The CDR3 loop reads CASSATGSPISYEQYF. As DNA, the CDR3 is TGTGCCAGCTCAGCGACAGGGAGCCCTATATCCTACGAGCAGTACTTC. The V and J genes are TRBV18 and TRBJ2-7; 7 positions match TRBD1. The junction had 11 bases not matched to a gene; V was cut back by 5 bases and J by 1 base. This CDR3 is 16 amino acids long. Germline CDR1 KGHSH, CDR2 LQKENI.

There are a few counts of this clone. The rearrangement uses TRBV13 and TRBJ2-7, with 8 bases fitting TRBD2. Trimming removed 5 bases from V and 3 bases from J; junction bases left unmatched: 12. This CDR3 spans 16 amino acids. Germline V gives CDR1 PRHDT, CDR2 FYEKMQ (reference sequence). CDR3: CASSRFGGELIYEQYV. CDR3 nucleotide sequence: TGTGCCAGCAGCAGATTCGGGGGGGAGTTAATCTACGAGCAGTACGTC.

The chain couples TRBV6-5 to TRBJ1-1; D is perhaps TRBD1 (5 bases). The CDR3 extends over 14 amino acids. V shed 4 bases and J shed 5 bases, with 14 bases lying between them. Germline assignment: CDR1 MNHEY and CDR2 SVGAGI. Here the CDR3 reads CASSWGPLKTEAFF. The CDR3 region has the DNA TGTGCCAGCAGTTGGGGCCCCCTAAAAACTGAAGCTTTCTTT.

The chain links TRBV6-2 or TRBV6-3 to TRBJ2-5; 7 bases are a match to TRBD2. Germline CDR1 MNHEY, CDR2 SVGEGT. The CDR3 loop spans 15 amino acids. With 0 bases clipped from V and 5 bases from J, the junction kept 6 bases outside the gene matches. The DNA of the CDR3 is TGTGCCAGCAGTTACTCGAGACTAGCCTACGAGACCCAGTACTTC. This gives the protein CASSYSRLAYETQYF.

The genes are TRBV15 and TRBJ2-5; unclear D gene. The V gene's germline CDR1 is LNHNV and CDR2 YYDKDF (reference sequence). The CDR3 has 13 amino acids. V gave up 1 base and J gave up 1 base, with 4 bases separating them. This CDR3 is CATSRVIQETQYF. The CDR3 region has the DNA TGTGCCACCAGCAGAGTCATCCAAGAGACCCAGTACTTC.

V is TRBV11-2 and J is TRBJ2-1; the match to TRBD2 covers 8 bases. Germline V lookup: CDR1 SGHAT, CDR2 FQNNGV. The V gene end was trimmed by 1 base and the J gene end by 7 bases; junction bases not matched to a gene: 9. The CDR3 runs to 16 residues. This CDR3 is CASSLVASGRENEQFF. CDR3 nucleotides: TGTGCCAGCAGCTTAGTAGCCAGCGGGAGAGAGAATGAGCAGTTCTTC.

This rearrangement joins TRBV5-8 to TRBJ2-4; no clear D. The length of the CDR3 is 13 residues. CDR1 is SGHTS, CDR2 YDEGEE, per germline. Trimming shortened V by 4 bases and J by 0 bases, and 5 bases separated the two germline ends. This CDR3 reads CASSLLAKNIQYF. CDR3 DNA sequence: TGTGCCAGCAGCCTACTAGCCAAAAACATTCAGTACTTC.

The V and J genes are TRBV9 and TRBJ2-1; D unclear. V was cut by 2 bases and J by 5 bases, with 5 bases left in between. Germline V gene sequence: CDR1 SGDLS, CDR2 YYNGEE. The CDR3 consists of 12 residues. The CDR3 DNA reads TGTGCCAGCAGCGTCCTCCACAATGAGCAGTTCTTC. The encoded protein is CASSVLHNEQFF.

J is TRBJ2-5 and V is TRBV28; 8 positions agree with TRBD2. The CDR3 has 15 amino acids. Germline V gene lookup returns CDR1 MDHEN and CDR2 SYDVKM. Trimming removed 2 bases from V and 2 bases from J; junction bases left unmatched: 4. CDR3: CASSLTSGLQETQYF. CDR3 sequence (DNA): TGTGCCAGCAGTTTAACTAGCGGATTACAAGAGACCCAGTACTTC.

This sequence joins TRBV12-5 and TRBJ2-2, with D possibly TRBD1 on 6 matching bases. Trimming left V 2 bases short and J 2 bases short, with 15 bases between. The germline V gene has CDR1 LGHNT and CDR2 FRNRAP. The CDR3 extends over 17 amino acids. The CDR3 here is CASGLTLDRLNTGELFF. The CDR3, as DNA: TGTGCTAGTGGTTTGACCCTCGACAGGCTTAACACCGGGGAGCTGTTTTTT.

J is TRBJ1-1 and V is TRBV14; possible D gene TRBD1, 6 bases. Per the germline V gene, CDR1 is SGHDN and CDR2 is FVKESK. The CDR3 runs to 15 residues. Trimming took off 1 base at V and 4 bases at J, with 13 bases between the two ends. DNA for the CDR3: TGTGCCAGCAGCCAAGCCCGGGAGGGGGGCACTGAAGCTTTCTTT. The encoded protein is CASSQAREGGTEAFF.

This clone was counted a few times. The genes are TRBV6-4 and TRBJ2-1; 9 bases fit TRBD2. The CDR3 extends over 14 amino acids. Germline trimming cut 2 bases from V and 6 bases from J; bases unmatched to any gene: 2. Germline V CDR1 and CDR2: MRHNA, SNTAGT. The CDR3 reads CASSDGTSSNEQFF. The CDR3 DNA is TGTGCCAGCAGTGACGGGACTAGCAGCAATGAGCAGTTCTTC.

The chain couples TRBV7-6 to TRBJ2-3; D not resolved. Trimming shortened V by 1 base and J by 7 bases, and 15 bases separated the two germline ends. The length of the CDR3 is 15 residues. Germline loops: CDR1 SGHVS, CDR2 FNYEAQ. The CDR3 reads CASSLDSSSPYTQYF. As DNA, the CDR3 is TGTGCCAGCAGCTTAGATAGCTCCTCCCCCTATACGCAGTATTTT.